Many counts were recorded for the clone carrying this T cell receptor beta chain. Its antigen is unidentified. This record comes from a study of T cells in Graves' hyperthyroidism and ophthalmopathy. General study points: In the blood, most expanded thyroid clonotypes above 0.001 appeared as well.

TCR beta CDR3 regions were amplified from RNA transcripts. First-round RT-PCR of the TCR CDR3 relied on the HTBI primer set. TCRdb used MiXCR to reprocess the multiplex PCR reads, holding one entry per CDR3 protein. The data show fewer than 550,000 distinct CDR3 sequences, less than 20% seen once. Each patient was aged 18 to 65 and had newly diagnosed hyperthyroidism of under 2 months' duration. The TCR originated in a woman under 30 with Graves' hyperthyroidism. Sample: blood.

The CDR3: CSARDPETDTQYF. In DNA form, the CDR3 reads TGCAGTGCTAGAGATCCGGAGACAGATACGCAGTATTTT. The J gene is TRBJ2-3, the V gene TRBV20-1; D not resolved. The CDR3 is made up of 13 amino acids. Germline values: CDR1 DFQATT, CDR2 SNEGSKA (reference sequence). V was shortened by 0 bases and J by 3 bases, with 7 bases between the two germline ends.